This T cell receptor (beta chain) was identified during a study of shared clonotypes between healthy human individuals. This clone was observed a handful of times. Measured with immunoSEQ multiplex PCR; TCRdb has only the in-frame clones, and not every one. The table records 400,000 to 550,000 clones, around 80% of them present only once. Germline V lookup: CDR1 SGHVS, CDR2 FNYEAQ. V lost 4 bases to trimming and J lost 1 base, with 7 bases between them. The length of the CDR3 is 14 residues. The sample taken for sequencing was PBMCs. The receptor's source is a woman between 40 and 55 years old in good health. Some clones in this sample may be carry-over from other donors' samples. The chain joins TRBV7-6 to TRBJ2-2; D ambiguous. CDR3: CASSSHENTGELFF. In DNA, the CDR3 is TGTGCCAGCAGCTCCCACGAGAACACCGGGGAGCTGTTTTTT.